One sample yielded the 32 T cell receptor beta chains listed below, sequenced in a study of OX40 agonist ivuxolimab in advanced cancers. Produced via immunoSEQ multiplex PCR; TCRdb's table is partial and in-frame only. This table holds over 45,000 clones, under 90% found once. The sequenced sample was CD4+ or CD8+ T cells sorted from blood, obtained in a trial of the OX40 agonist ivuxolimab. The receptors come from an adult with an advanced solid tumor such as melanoma, head and neck, liver or kidney cancer.

The rearrangement links TRBV5-1 to TRBJ2-7, with TRBD2 matching over 9 bases. Losses at the gene ends were 4 bases for V and 4 bases for J; bases not matched to a gene: 9. CDR3 length equals 15 residues. CDR1 and CDR2 from the germline V gene are SGHRS and YFSETQ. Here the CDR3 reads CASSPASGVGYEQYF. The CDR3 DNA sequence: TGCGCCAGCAGCCCCGCTAGCGGGGTCGGGTACGAGCAGTACTTC.

The chain is built from TRBV7-3 and TRBJ2-6; D gene unclear. The CDR3 runs to 14 residues. V gave up 1 base and J gave up 4 bases, with 5 bases separating them. From germline, CDR1 is SGHTA and CDR2 FQGTGA. The CDR3 spells CASSLNAGANVLTF. The CDR3 DNA reads TGTGCCAGCAGCTTAAATGCCGGGGCCAACGTCCTGACTTTC.

This rearrangement joins TRBV11-3 to TRBJ2-7; 11 positions agree with TRBD1. CDR3 length: 14 amino acids. The ends lost 5 bases at V and 6 bases at J; junction bases unmatched: 6. Germline CDR1 SGHNT, CDR2 YENEEA. The CDR3 DNA sequence: TGTGCCAGCAGCCAACGGACAGGGGGCAGCGAGCAGTACTTC. Translated, it gives CASSQRTGGSEQYF.

CDR3 bases: TGTGCCAGCAGCCCTGACAGGGCTCATAGAAGCTACACCTTC. Translation: CASSPDRAHRSYTF. The chain uses TRBV5-4 and TRBJ1-2; the match to TRBD1 covers 7 bases. There are 14 residues in the CDR3. From germline, CDR1 is SGHNT and CDR2 YYREEE (reference sequence). The J segment lost 9 bases and the V segment lost 4 bases, leaving 12 bases of the junction unmatched.

The chain uses TRBV5-1 and TRBJ2-5; D gene unclear. V lost 1 base to trimming and J lost 0 bases, with 10 bases between them. This CDR3 has 15 residues. Per the germline V gene, CDR1 is SGHRS and CDR2 is YFSETQ. CDR3 nucleotides: TGCGCCAGCAGCTTGAGGGTTGATCACCAAGAGACCCAGTACTTC. It encodes CASSLRVDHQETQYF.

The genes are TRBV11-1 and TRBJ2-7, with 9 bases lining up with TRBD2. Germline assignment: CDR1 SGHAT and CDR2 FQDESV (reference sequence). The CDR3 spans 16 residues. After removal of 4 bases from V and 6 bases from J, the junction contained 13 bases not matched to a gene. In DNA form, the CDR3 reads TGTGCCAGCAGCTCCTCTGGGGCGGGGGGGCCTCGCGAGCAGTACTTC. Translating it yields CASSSSGAGGPREQYF.

The V and J genes are TRBV7-2 and TRBJ1-5; possibly TRBD1 for D (5 bases). Germline V gene sequence: CDR1 SGHTA, CDR2 FQGNSA. Trimming left V 5 bases short and J 7 bases short, with 9 bases between. The CDR3 covers 12 residues. In DNA, the CDR3 is TGTGCCAGCAGCCGCCCAGGGCAGCCCCAGCATTTT. Its protein is CASSRPGQPQHF.

V is TRBV7-8 and J is TRBJ2-1; D is ambiguous. The CDR3 spans 14 residues. Trimming shortened V by 5 bases and J by 8 bases, and 16 bases separated the two germline ends. CDR1 and CDR2 (germline): SGHVS, FQNEAQ. The CDR3 DNA is TGTGCCAGCAGCATGAGGACCTCATACCATGAGCAGTTCTTC. Amino acid sequence: CASSMRTSYHEQFF.

The chain employs TRBV14 and TRBJ1-4, with D unclear. Trimming cost V 2 bases and J 10 bases, with 5 bases left between them. Per the germline V gene, CDR1 is SGHDN and CDR2 is FVKESK. The length of the CDR3 is 11 residues. The CDR3 region is CASSQSGKLFF. In DNA form, the CDR3 reads TGTGCCAGCAGCCAAAGCGGAAAACTGTTTTTT. Full variable domain (remainder filled in from reference TRBV14 and TRBJ1-4): EAGVTQFPSHSVIEKGQTVTLRCDPISGHDNLYWYRRVMGKEIKFLLHFVKESKQDESGMPNNRFLAERTGGTYSTLKVQPAELEDSGVYFCASSQSGKLFFGSGTQLSVL.

The chain employs TRBV6-5 and TRBJ1-2, with D tentatively TRBD1 (6 bases). The germline V gene has CDR1 MNHEY and CDR2 SVGAGI. Trimming took 0 bases from V and 8 from J, leaving 13 bases between them. The CDR3 sequence is 14 residues long. The CDR3 DNA is TGTGCCAGCAGTTACTCGACAGGTGTGGGCGGCTACACCTTC. Its protein product is CASSYSTGVGGYTF.

V usage is TRBV30 and J usage is TRBJ1-1; D uncertain. Germline V gene data show CDR1 as GTSNPN and CDR2 as SVGIG (reference sequence). The ends were cut back, 1 base at V and 9 bases at J, with 15 bases in the middle. The CDR3 spans 13 residues. CDR3 coding DNA: TGTGCCTGGAGTGACCCCCTGAACTGGAAAGCTTTCTTT. As protein: CAWSDPLNWKAFF.

The chain links TRBV19 to TRBJ2-5, with 7 bases fitting TRBD2. This CDR3 is 15 amino acids long. V trimming: 6 bases; J trimming: 6 bases; junction bases outside the gene matches: 13. Germline lookup yields CDR1 LNHDA and CDR2 SQIVND (reference sequence). CDR3 region: CASSPLAVGGKTQYF. DNA for the CDR3: TGTGCCAGTAGCCCCCTAGCGGTCGGGGGGAAGACCCAGTACTTC.

The chain recombines TRBV19 with TRBJ2-1, with TRBD1 matching over 8 bases. The CDR3 contains 14 residues. V shed 6 bases and J 5 bases; nucleotides not matched to a gene: 6. From germline, CDR1 is LNHDA and CDR2 SQIVND (reference sequence). Here the CDR3 reads CASSSQGADNEQFF. The CDR3 coding sequence is TGTGCCAGTAGCAGTCAGGGGGCAGACAATGAGCAGTTCTTC.

The CDR3 spells CASSVRHSGLSGANVLTF. CDR3 nucleotides: TGTGCCAGCAGCGTTCGACACAGCGGGCTCTCTGGGGCCAACGTCCTGACTTTC. The J gene is TRBJ2-6, the V gene TRBV9; D might be TRBD2 (6 bases). The CDR3 runs to 18 residues. Germline V gene sequence: CDR1 SGDLS, CDR2 YYNGEE. The germline V and J ends were trimmed by 2 bases and 0 bases, with 15 bases remaining between them.

Here the CDR3 DNA reads TGTGCCAGTCAGGGGACTATTCCTTCGCTAGAGGACACCATATATTTT. Translation: CASQGTIPSLEDTIYF. The rearrangement joins TRBV19 to TRBJ1-3; D is possibly TRBD1 (6 bases). From germline, CDR1 is LNHDA and CDR2 SQIVND (reference sequence). Trimming left V 8 bases short and J 8 bases short, with 25 bases between. The CDR3 runs to 16 residues.

This clone was seen only once. The chain links TRBV30 to TRBJ1-2; D may be TRBD1 (6 bases). There are 11 residues in the CDR3. Germline V gives CDR1 GTSNPN, CDR2 SVGIG (reference sequence). V lost 4 bases to trimming and J lost 7 bases, with 10 bases between them. CDR3 nucleotides: TGTGCCTGGACGAGGGGGGCTGGCTACACCTTC. Translating it yields CAWTRGAGYTF.

V is TRBV19 and J is TRBJ2-7; D is unclear. Germline V gene sequence: CDR1 LNHDA, CDR2 SQIVND (reference sequence). V was shortened by 2 bases and J by 7 bases, with 18 bases between the two germline ends. The length of the CDR3 is 15 residues. The CDR3 bases are TGTGCCAGTAGTATAACCGGGCGCGCTCTTCTGGAGCAGTACTTC. It translates to CASSITGRALLEQYF.

The V call is TRBV11-3, the J call TRBJ2-5, with TRBD1 matching 8 bases. Germline V lookup: CDR1 SGHNT, CDR2 YENEEA. Trimming cost V 6 bases and J 5 bases; bases outside gene matches: 8. The CDR3 is 14 residues long. The CDR3 DNA sequence: TGTGCCAGCAGTCATGACAGGGGTGGGGAGACCCAGTACTTC. Protein product: CASSHDRGGETQYF.

V usage is TRBV7-6 and J usage is TRBJ1-3, with 8 bases fitting TRBD1. The CDR3 sequence is 14 residues long. Trimming at V came to 5 bases and at J to 3 bases, leaving 3 bases not matched to a gene. CDR1 and CDR2 from the germline V gene are SGHVS and FNYEAQ. In nucleotides, the CDR3 is TGTGCCAGCAGCCAAGGGACAGGTGGAAACACCATATATTTT. It specifies CASSQGTGGNTIYF.

V usage is TRBV19 and J usage is TRBJ2-3; 7 bases match TRBD1. The ends lost 5 bases at V and 5 bases at J; junction bases unmatched: 13. Germline V gene data show CDR1 as LNHDA and CDR2 as SQIVND (reference sequence). CDR3 length: 16 amino acids. The DNA of the CDR3 is TGTGCCAGTAGTGCGCGTCGACAGGGCGGTGGAGATACGCAGTATTTT. It specifies CASSARRQGGGDTQYF.

The genes are TRBV5-1 and TRBJ1-1, with TRBD1 matching over 11 bases. The CDR3 has 18 amino acids. Germline trimming cut 2 bases from V and 5 bases from J; bases unmatched to any gene: 14. Germline V gene data show CDR1 as SGHRS and CDR2 as YFSETQ. Written as DNA, the CDR3 is TGCGCCAGCAGCTTCCAAGAAGCCGGGACAGGGGGTCGGACTGAAGCTTTCTTT. It codes for CASSFQEAGTGGRTEAFF.

Concerning this clone itself: Other DNA variants within this sample encode the same CDR3. This rearrangement joins TRBV29-1 to TRBJ2-7; 10 nucleotides line up with TRBD1. CDR1 SQVTM and CDR2 ANQGSEA come from the germline V gene. The V segment lost 6 bases and the J segment 2 bases; nucleotides outside the gene matches: 4. The CDR3 is 13 amino acids. The CDR3 DNA sequence: TGCAGCGTCCGGGACAGGGGAACCTACGAGCAGTACTTC. Translating gives CSVRDRGTYEQYF.

This chain uses TRBV7-2 with TRBJ1-1; D perhaps matches TRBD1 (5 bases). V was pared by 5 bases and J by 1 base, with 14 bases between. Germline values: CDR1 SGHTA, CDR2 FQGNSA. This CDR3 comprises 15 residues. The DNA for the CDR3 is TGTGCCAGCAGCCTAACCGGGACGGGGAACACTGAAGCTTTCTTT. Translation: CASSLTGTGNTEAFF. The full variable domain, rest sourced from reference TRBV7-2 and TRBJ1-1, is GAGVSQSPSNKVTEKGKDVELRCDPISGHTALYWYRQSLGQGLEFLIYFQGNSAPDKSGLPSDRFSAERTGGSVSTLTIQRTQQEDSAVYLCASSLTGTGNTEAFFGQGTRLTVV.

CDR3 amino acids: CASSPRVGWNEKLFF. DNA of the CDR3: TGTGCCAGCAGCCCCCGGGTGGGGTGGAATGAAAAACTGTTTTTT. The genes are TRBV9 and TRBJ1-4; D gene ambiguous. From germline, CDR1 is SGDLS and CDR2 YYNGEE. This CDR3 is 15 amino acids long. Trimming left V 4 bases short and J 5 bases short, with 15 bases between.

The chain couples TRBV6-4 to TRBJ2-2; 8 positions agree with TRBD1. V gave up 2 bases and J gave up 6 bases; unmatched junction bases: 2. The CDR3 is 14 residues long. Germline V gene data show CDR1 as MRHNA and CDR2 as SNTAGT. The CDR3 is CASSDATGAGELFF. The CDR3 bases are TGTGCCAGCAGTGACGCGACAGGGGCCGGGGAGCTGTTTTTT.

V is TRBV11-3 and J is TRBJ2-2, with D hard to call. The germline CDR1 and CDR2 sequences are SGHNT and YENEEA. The CDR3 runs 15 residues. V was cut by 1 base and J by 2 bases, with 8 bases left in between. Here the CDR3 reads CASSLGTHNTGELFF. The CDR3 DNA sequence: TGTGCCAGCAGCTTAGGCACCCACAACACCGGGGAGCTGTTTTTT.

This sequence joins TRBV6-5 and TRBJ1-1, with D perhaps matching TRBD1 (5 bases). The V end was cut by 0 bases, the J end by 0 bases, with 5 bases between. The V gene's germline CDR1 is MNHEY and CDR2 SVGAGI. The CDR3 runs 14 residues. The CDR3 spells CASSYSGVNTEAFF. In DNA form, the CDR3 reads TGTGCCAGCAGTTACTCGGGGGTGAACACTGAAGCTTTCTTT.

This chain links TRBV10-3 with TRBJ2-3; D call uncertain. Germline-derived CDR1 and CDR2 are ENHRY and SYGVKD. The CDR3 sequence is 12 residues long. Trimming took 2 bases from V and 7 from J, leaving 7 bases between them. The CDR3 DNA is TGTGCCATCAGTGAGGGGCACAATACGCAGTATTTT. Protein product: CAISEGHNTQYF.

This clone was seen once. The CDR3 protein is CASSSGLATGELFF. DNA for the CDR3: TGTGCCAGCAGCTCGGGACTAGCGACCGGGGAGCTGTTTTTT. J is TRBJ2-2 and V is TRBV7-6; the match to TRBD2 covers 10 bases. The trim removed 4 bases at V and 5 bases at J, leaving 1 base unmatched. CDR1 SGHVS and CDR2 FNYEAQ come from the germline V gene. The length of the CDR3 is 14 residues.

The V call is TRBV9, the J call TRBJ2-1; 10 bases align to TRBD2. V gave up 4 bases and J gave up 8 bases; unmatched junction bases: 9. The CDR3 length is 15 residues. Germline loops: CDR1 SGDLS, CDR2 YYNGEE. The CDR3 DNA reads as TGTGCCAGCAGCTCCGGGAGCGGGAGGGCGGATGAGCAGTTCTTC. It encodes CASSSGSGRADEQFF.

This chain joins TRBV6-4 and TRBJ2-1; D may be TRBD1 (6 bases). V gave up 3 bases and J gave up 0 bases, with 6 bases separating them. CDR1 and CDR2 from the germline V gene are MRHNA and SNTAGT. The CDR3 has 14 residues. DNA of the CDR3: TGTGCCAGCAGTGAAGGGGGCTCCTACAATGAGCAGTTCTTC. It codes for CASSEGGSYNEQFF.

The V gene is TRBV25-1, the J gene TRBJ1-2, with 7 bases matching TRBD1. Germline-derived CDR1 and CDR2 are MGHDK and SYGVNS. CDR3 length equals 15 residues. J gave up 5 bases and V 1 base, and 7 bases lay outside the gene matches. Here the CDR3 DNA reads TGTGCCAGCAGTGAATGGGAGGGGGCGTGGTATGGCTACACCTTC. Its protein product is CASSEWEGAWYGYTF.